The clone carrying this TCR beta chain was found many times. TCR beta CDR3 regions were amplified from RNA. The primer set for the first-round RT-PCR of the TCR CDR3 was HTBI. TCRdb re-derived calls from the multiplex PCR reads in MiXCR, one entry per CDR3 protein. Of around 300,000 distinct CDR3 sequences listed, around 13% are singletons. V dropped 5 bases and J dropped 6 bases, with 11 bases sitting between them. This CDR3 contains 11 residues. Germline CDR1 is DFQATT and CDR2 is SNEGSKA (reference sequence). The entry originates in a study of T cells in Graves' hyperthyroidism and ophthalmopathy. As for the study in general: Blood from the periphery was taken at initial diagnosis, before any treatment.

Each diagnosis was grounded in clinical symptoms, serum thyroxine and TRAb, thyroid ultrasound, and orbital computed tomography. The chain links TRBV20-1 to TRBJ2-7; tentative D call: TRBD1 (6 bases). Sequenced sample: blood. This receptor was obtained from a woman between 35 and 50 years old with Graves' hyperthyroidism. The CDR3 here is CSAHREGEQYF. DNA of the CDR3: TGCAGTGCTCACAGGGAAGGCGAGCAGTACTTC.